A single sample gave rise to the 32 T cell receptor beta chains below, sequenced in a study of T cell clonality in common variable immunodeficiency. The data were produced by immunoSEQ multiplex PCR, yet TCRdb's version contains in-frame clones alone and is incomplete. Observed in the sample are some 64,000 clones, none of them singletons. Material for sequencing was peripheral blood mononuclear cells. These receptors were collected from a person aged 18 to 70 in good health.

This clone was seen at least ten times. Read sequence stops 3 residues before the CDR3 end, and the germline J gene provides the missing end. The chain uses TRBV20-1 and TRBJ1-5; 7 bases line up with TRBD1. The CDR3 totals 14 residues. The V segment lost 3 bases and the J segment 5 bases; nucleotides outside the gene matches: 7. CDR1 is DFQATT and CDR2 is SNEGSKA in the germline V gene (reference sequence). The sequenced CDR3 bases are TGCAGTGCTAGTCTCGGGACAGATTATCAGCCC. Residues: CSASLGTDYQP. The full CDR3 sequence reads CSASLGTDYQPQHF.

This clone has at least ten counts. The CDR3 end falls 3 residues outside the read, so it is completed with the germline J gene. The J gene is TRBJ2-3, the V gene TRBV19; maybe TRBD1 (7 bases). CDR1 is LNHDA and CDR2 is SQIVND in the germline V gene (reference sequence). There are 15 residues in the CDR3. Trimming pared 3 bases from V and 4 bases from J, leaving 14 bases between. CDR3 amino acids: CASSMLGGGADTQYF. Incomplete CDR3 DNA: TGTGCCAGTAGTATGCTAGGAGGGGGCGCAGATACG.

This clone was seen a handful of times. The read comes to an end 3 residues before the CDR3 does, leaving the germline J gene to fill in the end. The chain is built from TRBV10-2 and TRBJ2-2; 9 positions agree with TRBD2. Germline V gene sequence: CDR1 WSHSY, CDR2 SAAADI. This CDR3 spans 16 amino acids. V was clipped by 6 bases and J by 5 bases; unmatched bases: 10. CDR3 in amino acids: CASREGLALQTGELFF. The sequenced CDR3 bases are TGCGCCAGCAGGGAGGGACTAGCCCTTCAAACCGGGGAG.

This clone showed up many times. The read finishes 3 residues shy of the CDR3 end, and the germline J gene is used to complete it. The chain links TRBV18 to TRBJ2-7, with 8 positions matching TRBD1. The germline CDR1 and CDR2 sequences are KGHSH and LQKENI. V lost 5 bases, J lost 4 bases, and 7 bases stayed unmatched. The CDR3 is 14 residues long. Incomplete CDR3 DNA: TGTGCCAGCTCAGGACAGGGCCCAGCTTACGAG. Protein: CASSGQGPAYE. The entire CDR3 protein reads CASSGQGPAYEQYF.

This clone was picked up many times. The CDR3 is cut off 3 residues early in the read; its end comes from the germline J gene. This rearrangement joins TRBV19 to TRBJ1-5; 7 bases are shared with TRBD1. After removal of 5 bases from V and 9 bases from J, the junction contained 13 bases not matched to a gene. CDR3 size: 15 residues. Germline CDR1 and CDR2: LNHDA and SQIVND (reference sequence). CDR3 DNA, as far as it was read: TGTGCCAGTAGTCTCCGGGACAGTCTTTTGGGGCCC. It translates to CASSLRDSLLGP. The entire CDR3 reads CASSLRDSLLGPQHF.

At least ten counts were recorded for this clone. The read finishes 3 residues shy of the CDR3 end, and the germline J gene is used to complete it. The chain is built from TRBV5-4 and TRBJ2-3; the D gene is possibly TRBD2 (6 bases). CDR1 SGHNT and CDR2 YYREEE come from the germline V gene (reference sequence). This CDR3 is 12 amino acids long. Trimming removed 4 bases from V and 6 bases from J, with 9 bases in between. The covered CDR3 bases are TGTGCCAGCAGCACCAGCGGGGATACG. Translated: CASSTSGDT. The full CDR3 is CASSTSGDTQYF.

This clone appeared many times. The sequence runs out 3 residues before the end of the CDR3; the remainder is reconstructed from the germline J gene. This chain uses TRBV10-3 with TRBJ1-4; D is perhaps TRBD1 (5 bases). In germline, CDR1 is ENHRY, CDR2 SYGVKD. Trimming left V 6 bases short and J 5 bases short, with 13 bases between. CDR3 size: 14 residues. The DNA read from the CDR3 is TGTGCCATCAGGGGAGACGGGGGGAATGAAAAA. As protein: CAIRGDGGNEK. The entire CDR3 sequence reads CAIRGDGGNEKLFF.

This clone was observed at least ten times. Read coverage stops 3 residues before the CDR3 terminus; the germline J gene supplies the remainder. The chain carries TRBV28 and TRBJ2-7; tentatively, D is TRBD1 (6 bases). CDR3 size: 13 residues. From germline, CDR1 is MDHEN and CDR2 SYDVKM. Trimming took 5 bases from V and 2 from J, leaving 10 bases between them. The CDR3 reads CASSDGQTYEQYF. Incomplete CDR3 DNA: TGTGCCAGCAGTGACGGACAGACCTACGAG.

This clone was detected ten times or more. The read ends 3 residues early relative to the CDR3; the germline J gene fills the gap. The chain recombines TRBV11-2 with TRBJ1-5; the match to TRBD1 covers 9 bases. The ends lost 3 bases at V and 7 bases at J; junction bases unmatched: 4. Germline CDR1 SGHAT, CDR2 FQNNGV. CDR3 length equals 14 residues. The CDR3 region is CASSLTGGLQPQHF. CDR3 DNA (partial): TGTGCCAGCAGCTTGACAGGGGGGTTACAGCCC.

At least ten counts were recorded for this clone. The read ends 3 residues early relative to the CDR3; the germline J gene fills the gap. This chain connects TRBV5-6 to TRBJ1-1; 10 bases fit TRBD1. This CDR3 is 14 amino acids long. Unmatched junction bases numbered 4, after V lost 3 bases and J lost 5 bases. CDR1 SGHDT and CDR2 YYEEEE come from the germline V gene. CDR3 bases read: TGTGCCAGCAGCTCCGGGACAGGGGTTACTGAA. Translation gives CASSSGTGVTE. The CDR3 in its entirety is CASSSGTGVTEAFF.

A remark on this clone: The CDR3 extends 3 residues past the end of the read, so its final part is completed from the germline J gene. The chain joins TRBV2 to TRBJ1-2, with D possibly matching TRBD1 (6 bases). The CDR3 runs 11 residues. V lost 10 bases and J lost 4, with 10 bases in between. Per the germline V gene, CDR1 is SNHLY and CDR2 is FYNNEI. The CDR3 DNA, read in part, is TGTGCCACCCAGGGGCTCTATGGC. This codes for CATQGLYG. The whole CDR3 sequence is CATQGLYGYTF.

This clone occurred many times. The read falls 3 residues short of the CDR3 end, and the missing part is taken from the germline J gene. The chain joins TRBV29-1 to TRBJ2-7, with TRBD1 identical over 10 bases. The CDR3 runs to 12 residues. Germline V gives CDR1 SQVTM, CDR2 ANQGSEA. Trimming removed 6 bases from V and 5 bases from J; junction bases left unmatched: 4. The CDR3 bases that were read are TGCAGCGTCGCCGGGACAGGGGACGAG. Protein sequence: CSVAGTGDE. The full CDR3 protein is CSVAGTGDEQYF.

This clone was detected many times. The read is 3 residues too short to cover the CDR3 end, so that end is filled in from the germline J gene. This chain uses TRBV7-8 with TRBJ1-5, with D tentatively TRBD1 (6 bases). Germline lookup yields CDR1 SGHVS and CDR2 FQNEAQ. The V gene lost 5 bases and the J gene lost 4 bases, with 18 bases spanning the gap. CDR3 size: 16 residues. The covered CDR3 bases are TGTGCCAGCAGCCTTTTATCCAGGGGCTATAATCAGCCC. Its translation: CASSLLSRGYNQP. The complete CDR3 reads CASSLLSRGYNQPQHF.

At least ten counts were recorded for this clone. Read sequence stops 3 residues before the CDR3 end, and the germline J gene provides the missing end. The chain has TRBV20-1 and TRBJ1-5; tentatively, D is TRBD1 (5 bases). This CDR3 has 12 amino acids. Germline values: CDR1 DFQATT, CDR2 SNEGSKA (reference sequence). CDR3 DNA (partial): TGCACCACCGTGGGACGGACTAATCCC. Residues: CTTVGRTNP. In full, the CDR3 is CTTVGRTNPQHF.

This clone was observed at least ten times. Read data end 3 residues before the CDR3 end; the end is taken from the germline J gene. The chain uses TRBV4-2 and TRBJ1-6, with a weak D call TRBD1 (5 bases). The CDR3 contains 17 residues. Per germline, CDR1 LGHNA and CDR2 YNFKEQ. V gave up 0 bases and J gave up 4 bases, with 13 bases separating them. The CDR3 bases that were read are TGTGCCAGCAGCCAAGATACGGGGGGGGGATATAATTCACCC. Translating gives CASSQDTGGGYNSP. The CDR3 as a whole reads CASSQDTGGGYNSPLHF.

This clone has ten or more counts. The read terminates 3 residues before the CDR3 end, so the remaining end is supplied by the germline J gene. The chain combines TRBV19 with TRBJ2-7, with 7 bases lining up with TRBD2. The CDR3 is 15 amino acids. The germline V gene has CDR1 LNHDA and CDR2 SQIVND (reference sequence). After removal of 8 bases from V and 2 bases from J, the junction contained 12 bases not matched to a gene. Partial CDR3 DNA: TGTGCCAGTGGCTCGGCTTTTGCGGGAGCCTACGAG. It specifies CASGSAFAGAYE. The full CDR3 is CASGSAFAGAYEQYF.

In this sample, this clone turned up many times. The read stops 3 residues short of the end of the CDR3; the missing end is completed from the germline J gene. J is TRBJ2-7 and V is TRBV20-1; TRBD1 agrees at 9 bases. V shed 4 bases and J 2 bases; nucleotides not matched to a gene: 9. Germline CDR1 is DFQATT and CDR2 is SNEGSKA (reference sequence). The CDR3 spans 15 residues. CDR3 in amino acids: CSATWTGAVPYEQYF. CDR3 DNA, as far as it was read: TGCAGTGCTACCTGGACAGGGGCGGTTCCCTACGAG.

At least ten counts were recorded for this clone. The read ends 3 residues shy of where the CDR3 ends; the end is completed using the germline J gene. J is TRBJ2-3 and V is TRBV7-2; a possible D gene is TRBD2 (5 bases). This CDR3 region has 16 residues. Trimming cost V 0 bases and J 2 bases, with 12 bases left between them. The germline V gene encodes CDR1 SGHTA and CDR2 FQGNSA. The CDR3 sequence is CASSLAGLTTTDTQYF. The part of the CDR3 DNA that was read is TGTGCCAGCAGCTTAGCTGGACTTACCACCACAGATACG.

This clone was picked up a small number of times. The CDR3 is cut off 3 residues early in the read; its end comes from the germline J gene. The gene calls are TRBV7-9 and TRBJ2-3; TRBD2 might be the D (5 bases). The CDR3 has 14 amino acids. The germline V gene has CDR1 SEHNR and CDR2 FQNEAQ (reference sequence). CDR3 in amino acids: CASSPELERLTQYF. The CDR3 DNA, read in part, is TGTGCCAGCAGCCCCGAGCTGGAGCGGTTGACG.

This clone was found many times. The missing CDR3 end, 3 residues past where the read stops, is filled in from the germline J gene. The chain carries TRBV27 and TRBJ2-1; no firm D call. This CDR3 is built from 15 residues. Trimming pared 4 bases from V and 3 bases from J, leaving 13 bases between. Germline-derived CDR1 and CDR2 are MNHEY and SMNVEV (reference sequence). CDR3 region: CASSSSVESYNEQFF. CDR3 bases read: TGTGCCAGCAGTTCCTCGGTAGAGAGCTACAATGAG.

This clone was seen repeatedly, ten times or more. The read halts 3 residues ahead of the CDR3 end, with the missing end drawn from the germline J gene. This chain connects TRBV7-2 to TRBJ1-5, with a tentative D call TRBD1 (6 bases). CDR3 length: 14 amino acids. Per the germline V gene, CDR1 is SGHTA and CDR2 is FQGNSA. The ends were cut back, 5 bases at V and 4 bases at J, with 12 bases in the middle. CDR3 bases read: TGTGCCAGCAGCCGGACAGATTTGAATCAGCCC. Amino acids: CASSRTDLNQP. In full, the CDR3 reads CASSRTDLNQPQHF.

At least ten counts were recorded for this clone. The CDR3 end falls 3 residues outside the read, so it is completed with the germline J gene. The rearrangement joins TRBV20-1 to TRBJ2-7; TRBD1 is a possible D gene (6 bases). The germline V gene has CDR1 DFQATT and CDR2 SNEGSKA (reference sequence). This CDR3 is built from 15 residues. V shed 3 bases and J shed 2 bases, with 17 bases lying between them. CDR3 sequence: CSASTPGTQTYEQYF. CDR3 bases read: TGCAGTGCTAGTACCCCCGGGACACAGACCTACGAG.

This clone has a count of ten or more. The read falls 3 residues short of the CDR3 end, and the missing part is taken from the germline J gene. The chain joins TRBV5-1 to TRBJ1-5; D call uncertain. This CDR3 contains 15 residues. The V gene lost 0 bases and the J gene lost 0 bases, with 7 bases spanning the gap. Germline lookup yields CDR1 SGHRS and CDR2 YFSETQ. The sequenced part of the CDR3 DNA is TGCGCCAGCAGCTTGGAAGGTTATAGCAATCAGCCC. Protein sequence: CASSLEGYSNQP. The CDR3 in full is CASSLEGYSNQPQHF.

This clone was detected ten times or more. The read is 3 residues too short to cover the CDR3 end, so that end is filled in from the germline J gene. The J gene is TRBJ1-6, the V gene TRBV4-1; a weak D match, TRBD1 (5 bases). V was shortened by 1 base and J by 5 bases, with 12 bases between the two germline ends. The CDR3 sequence is 16 residues long. CDR1 is MGHRA and CDR2 is YSYEKL in the germline V gene. The CDR3 bases that were read are TGCGCCAGCAGCCAAGGAGCCCCAGGGAATAATTCACCC. The encoded protein is CASSQGAPGNNSP. The full CDR3 reads CASSQGAPGNNSPLHF.

This clone was observed many times. The missing CDR3 end, 3 residues past where the read stops, is filled in from the germline J gene. The rearrangement uses TRBV2 and TRBJ1-2, with 9 bases fitting TRBD1. The germline V gene encodes CDR1 SNHLY and CDR2 FYNNEI. This CDR3 region has 13 residues. The V gene end was trimmed by 4 bases and the J gene end by 5 bases; junction bases not matched to a gene: 2. The CDR3 sequence is CASSADRGYGYTF. The CDR3 DNA, read in part, is TGTGCCAGCAGTGCGGACAGGGGATATGGC. The whole variable domain, remainder taken from reference TRBV2 and TRBJ1-2, is EPEVTQTPSHQVTQMGQEVILRCVPISNHLYFYWYRQILGQKVEFLVSFYNNEISEKSEIFDDQFSVERPDGSNFTLKIRSTKLEDSAMYFCASSADRGYGYTFGSGTRLTVV.

This clone was recorded at least ten times. Coverage ceases 3 residues before the CDR3 finishes, and the germline J gene fills in the end. The gene calls are TRBV7-2 and TRBJ1-6, with TRBD1 matching 10 bases. This CDR3 has 15 residues. V shed 5 bases and J 6 bases; nucleotides not matched to a gene: 4. Germline CDR1 SGHTA, CDR2 FQGNSA. CDR3 residues: CASSQGDRGNSPLHF. The CDR3 DNA, read in part, is TGTGCCAGCAGCCAGGGGGACAGGGGTAATTCACCC.

Many counts were recorded for this clone. The missing CDR3 end, 3 residues past where the read stops, is filled in from the germline J gene. The chain recombines TRBV6-1 with TRBJ1-6; no clear D. Trimming left V 3 bases short and J 0 bases short, with 9 bases between. The CDR3 has 16 amino acids. Germline CDR1 reads MNHNS; CDR2 reads SASEGT. The chain's CDR3 is CASSELQSSYNSPLHF. CDR3 DNA (partial): TGTGCCAGCAGTGAGCTCCAGAGCTCCTATAATTCACCC.

At least ten counts were recorded for this clone. The read terminates 3 residues before the CDR3 end, so the remaining end is supplied by the germline J gene. The chain employs TRBV20-1 and TRBJ2-5, with D perhaps TRBD2 (6 bases). The CDR3 consists of 13 residues. From germline, CDR1 is DFQATT and CDR2 SNEGSKA (reference sequence). Between the trimmed V and J ends, which lost 5 bases and 5 bases, there was a span of 15 bases. The CDR3 is CSALTTSAETQYF. CDR3 DNA, as far as it was read: TGCAGTGCTCTAACGACTAGTGCGGAGACC.

This clone was observed at least ten times. The read ends 3 residues shy of where the CDR3 ends; the end is completed using the germline J gene. The rearrangement uses TRBV29-1 and TRBJ2-5; 7 bases are shared with TRBD1. V gave up 4 bases and J gave up 5 bases; unmatched junction bases: 4. CDR1 and CDR2 from the germline V gene are SQVTM and ANQGSEA. The CDR3 is made up of 12 amino acids. The CDR3 reads CSVVRGLETQYF. The covered CDR3 bases are TGCAGCGTTGTTAGGGGGCTGGAGACC.

This clone was counted many times. The read finishes 3 residues shy of the CDR3 end, and the germline J gene is used to complete it. The V and J genes are TRBV20-1 and TRBJ1-3; D gene unclear. CDR3 length equals 15 residues. Germline CDR1 reads DFQATT; CDR2 reads SNEGSKA (reference sequence). The V end lost 0 bases, the J end lost 0 bases, and 9 bases lay between the germline ends. The part of the CDR3 DNA that was read is TGCAGTGCTAGAGATACACGCAGCTCTGGAAACACC. Its translation is CSARDTRSSGNT. The whole CDR3 is CSARDTRSSGNTIYF.

This clone was observed many times. Sequencing ends 3 residues short of the CDR3 end; the germline J gene provides the rest. The chain is built from TRBV5-1 and TRBJ2-7; 7 nucleotides line up with TRBD1. V gave up 6 bases and J gave up 0 bases; unmatched junction bases: 12. The germline CDR1 and CDR2 sequences are SGHRS and YFSETQ. The CDR3 is made up of 16 amino acids. The CDR3 DNA, read in part, is TGCGCCAGCAAGTCAATCGGGACAGACCTCTCCTACGAG. Residues: CASKSIGTDLSYE. From start to end, the CDR3 is CASKSIGTDLSYEQYF.

This clone showed up many times. Read sequence stops 3 residues before the CDR3 end, and the germline J gene provides the missing end. The chain uses TRBV7-3 and TRBJ2-3; tentatively, D is TRBD2 (6 bases). Germline values: CDR1 SGHTA, CDR2 FQGTGA. Trimming left V 5 bases short and J 6 bases short, with 21 bases between. The length of the CDR3 is 16 residues. The CDR3 sequence is CASSPSGGRGSDTQYF. The CDR3 bases that were read are TGTGCCAGCAGCCCGAGCGGCGGACGGGGGTCCGATACG.